These T cell receptor beta chains were read from a single sample in a study of shared clonotypes between healthy human individuals. Sequencing used immunoSEQ multiplex PCR; TCRdb keeps in-frame clones, though not all of them. The sample includes about 680,000 clones, 90% to 95% seen only once; the top ten take 24%. The sample was naive CD8+ T cells sorted from blood. The receptors were gathered from a young man in good health. Both conserved end residues are part of each CDR3. A D gene is named only where the DNA matches it firmly. Clone size, where shown, is once, few, many, or a class for clones that have expanded.

>few|TRBJ1-2|13|TRBV27|NA
CASSYGTDYGYTF
TGTGCCAGCAGTTACGGGACCGACTATGGCTACACCTTC
>NA|TRBJ1-2|15|TRBV9|NA
CASSVGWGSTYGYTF
TGTGCCAGCAGCGTAGGTTGGGGATCCACTTATGGCTACACCTTC
>NA|TRBJ2-7|19|TRBV18|NA
CASSPKITDPSRSSYEQYF
TGTGCCAGCTCACCAAAGATCACGGACCCTTCTAGGAGCTCCTACGAGCAGTACTTC
>NA|TRBJ2-7|14|TRBV5-5|NA
CASSIRGLSSEQYF
TGTGCCAGCAGCATCCGGGGTCTTTCGTCCGAGCAGTACTTC
>once|TRBJ2-4|16|TRBV2|NA
CASSEGKGSGGNIQYF
TGTGCCAGCAGTGAAGGCAAAGGGTCCGGTGGAAACATTCAGTACTTC
>once|TRBJ2-1|15|TRBV28|TRBD1
CASSPRDRSYNEQFF
TGTGCCAGCAGCCCCCGGGACAGGTCCTACAATGAGCAGTTCTTC
>NA|TRBJ2-7|15|TRBV4-3|NA
CASSQDRGASYEQYF
TGCGCCAGCAGCCAAGATAGGGGGGCCTCCTACGAGCAGTACTTC
>few|TRBJ2-7|12|TRBV7-9|NA
CASSSTPWEQYF
TGTGCCAGCAGCTCGACACCCTGGGAGCAGTACTTC
>NA|TRBJ2-1|15|TRBV28|TRBD1
CASTPLTGTHNEQFF
TGTGCCAGCACCCCCTTGACAGGGACCCACAATGAGCAGTTCTTC
>NA|TRBJ2-1|13|TRBV29-1|TRBD2
CSVEGRELNEQFF
TGCAGCGTTGAAGGGCGGGAGCTTAATGAGCAGTTCTTC
>NA|TRBJ2-5|15|TRBV7-6|NA
CASSGGGGEEETQYF
TGTGCCAGCAGCGGGGGGGGCGGGGAGGAGGAGACCCAGTACTTC
>NA|TRBJ2-5|14|TRBV11-2|NA
CASSLFEYQETQYF
TGTGCCAGCAGCTTGTTCGAGTACCAAGAGACCCAGTACTTC
>NA|TRBJ2-3|17|TRBV5-4|NA
CASSRGTRQGFTDTQYF
TGTGCCAGCAGCCGCGGGACTCGACAGGGCTTCACAGATACGCAGTATTTT
>NA|TRBJ2-2|13|TRBV10-1|NA
CASSDQNTGELFF
TGCGCCAGCAGTGATCAGAACACCGGGGAGCTGTTTTTT
>NA|TRBJ2-7|16|TRBV14|NA
CASSSPWDPLPLEQYF
TGTGCCAGCAGCTCACCGTGGGACCCCCTCCCACTCGAGCAGTACTTC
>NA|TRBJ1-5|17|TRBV4-1|NA
CASSQGGGQSLGQPQHF
TGCGCCAGCAGCCAAGGGGGCGGACAGAGCCTAGGTCAGCCCCAGCATTTT
>NA|TRBJ2-5|17|TRBV15|NA
CKPRGRATRGFQETQYF
TGTAAGCCACGTGGCCGTGCAACAAGGGGGTTCCAAGAGACCCAGTACTTC
>few|TRBJ1-1|14|TRBV25-1|NA
CASTRGGQNTEAFF
TGTGCCAGCACCCGAGGCGGACAGAACACTGAAGCTTTCTTT
>NA|TRBJ2-4|15|TRBV28|NA
CASSPPTGEGDIQYF
TGTGCCAGCAGTCCTCCCACGGGGGAGGGGGACATTCAGTACTTC
>NA|TRBJ2-3|12|TRBV5-8|NA
CASSLDGDTQYF
TGTGCCAGCAGCTTGGACGGAGATACGCAGTATTTT
>NA|TRBJ2-6|16|TRBV19|TRBD1
CASRGTGVSGANVLTF
TGTGCCAGTAGGGGGACAGGGGTCTCTGGGGCCAACGTCCTGACTTTC
>NA|TRBJ2-5|16|TRBV19|TRBD2
CASSTPGLAGEETQYF
TGTGCCAGTAGTACTCCGGGACTAGCGGGAGAAGAGACCCAGTACTTC
>once|TRBJ1-4|13|TRBV27|NA
CASSPGRREKLFF
TGTGCCAGCAGTCCGGGAAGGAGAGAAAAACTGTTTTTT
>NA|TRBJ2-1|12|TRBV9|NA
CASSVASDEQFF
TGTGCCAGCAGCGTAGCGTCGGATGAGCAGTTCTTC
>NA|TRBJ2-2|12|TRBV4-1|NA
CASSQVPGPMFF
TGCGCCAGCAGCCAAGTTCCAGGGCCGATGTTTTTT
>once|TRBJ2-1|14|TRBV29-1|NA
CSVADRISYNEQFF
TGCAGCGTTGCGGACAGAATATCCTACAATGAGCAGTTCTTC
>NA|TRBJ2-3|13|TRBV18|NA
CASSPGPGDTQYF
TGTGCCAGCTCACCTGGACCCGGAGATACGCAGTATTTT
>NA|TRBJ2-1|13|TRBV4-1|NA
CASSQEYPLQQFF
TGCGCCAGCAGCCAAGAATACCCCCTTCAGCAGTTCTTC
>NA|TRBJ2-3|17|TRBV6-4|TRBD2
CASSLNSGRSSTDTQYF
TGTGCCAGCAGCCTTAATAGCGGGAGATCTAGCACAGATACGCAGTATTTT
>NA|TRBJ1-2|15|TRBV18|NA
CASSPPAGETYGYTF
TGTGCCAGCTCACCACCGGCAGGGGAGACCTATGGCTACACCTTC
>once|TRBJ1-5|14|TRBV4-1|NA
CASSQVPSNQPQHF
TGCGCCAGCAGCCAAGTCCCGTCCAATCAGCCCCAGCATTTT
>NA|TRBJ1-1|12|TRBV11-2|NA
CASRGMNTEAFF
TGTGCCAGCAGAGGGATGAACACTGAAGCTTTCTTT
>NA|TRBJ1-2|11|TRBV29-1|NA
CSVEGRDGYTF
TGCAGCGTTGAAGGTCGGGATGGCTACACCTTC